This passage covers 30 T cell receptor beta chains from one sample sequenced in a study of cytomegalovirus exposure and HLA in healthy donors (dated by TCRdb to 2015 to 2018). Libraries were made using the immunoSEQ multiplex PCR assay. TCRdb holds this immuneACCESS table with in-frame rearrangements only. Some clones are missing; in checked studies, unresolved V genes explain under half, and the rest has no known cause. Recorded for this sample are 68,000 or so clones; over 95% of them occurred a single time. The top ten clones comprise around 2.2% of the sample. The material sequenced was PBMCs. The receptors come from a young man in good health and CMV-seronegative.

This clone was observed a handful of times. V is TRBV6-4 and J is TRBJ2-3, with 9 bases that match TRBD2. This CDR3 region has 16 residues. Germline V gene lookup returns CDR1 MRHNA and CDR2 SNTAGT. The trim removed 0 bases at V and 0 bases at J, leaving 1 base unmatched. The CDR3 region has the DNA TGTGCCAGCAGTGACTCAGCGGGAGGAAGCACAGATACGCAGTATTTT. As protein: CASSDSAGGSTDTQYF.

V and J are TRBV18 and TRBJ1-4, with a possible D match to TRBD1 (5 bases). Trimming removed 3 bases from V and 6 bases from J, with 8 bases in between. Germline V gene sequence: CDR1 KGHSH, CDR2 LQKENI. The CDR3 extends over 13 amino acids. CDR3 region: CASSPDSDEKLFF. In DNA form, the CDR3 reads TGTGCCAGCTCACCCGACAGTGATGAAAAACTGTTTTTT.

The CDR3 region has the DNA TGCGCCAGCAGCAGGGGAGGGACTAGCGGGGACAATGAGCAGTTCTTC. Amino acids: CASSRGGTSGDNEQFF. The chain couples TRBV5-1 to TRBJ2-1; 13 bases map to TRBD2. Germline V gene lookup returns CDR1 SGHRS and CDR2 YFSETQ. Germline trimming cut 4 bases from V and 5 bases from J; bases unmatched to any gene: 6. This CDR3 spans 16 amino acids.

CDR3 in amino acids: CASSPGQGIYEQYF. In DNA, the CDR3 is TGTGCCAGCAGCCCTGGACAGGGGATCTACGAGCAGTACTTC. V and J are TRBV11-1 and TRBJ2-7; 9 nucleotides line up with TRBD1. CDR3 length: 14 amino acids. V was pared by 5 bases and J by 3 bases, with 5 bases of the junction left unmatched. CDR1 is SGHAT and CDR2 is FQDESV in the germline V gene (reference sequence).

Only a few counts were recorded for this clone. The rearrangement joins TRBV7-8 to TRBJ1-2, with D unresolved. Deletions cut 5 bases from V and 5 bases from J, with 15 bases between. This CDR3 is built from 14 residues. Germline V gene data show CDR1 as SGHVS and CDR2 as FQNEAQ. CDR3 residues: CASSREGGGYGYTF. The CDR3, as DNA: TGTGCCAGCAGCAGAGAGGGCGGTGGGTATGGCTACACCTTC.

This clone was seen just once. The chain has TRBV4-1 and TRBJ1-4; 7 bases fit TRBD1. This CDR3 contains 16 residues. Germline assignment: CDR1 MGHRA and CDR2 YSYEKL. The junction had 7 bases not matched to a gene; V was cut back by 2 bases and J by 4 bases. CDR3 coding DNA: TGCGCCAGCAGCCAACCAACCGGGACAGTTAATGAAAAACTGTTTTTT. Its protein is CASSQPTGTVNEKLFF.

The DNA of the CDR3 is TGTGCCAGCCTCCCCCTTGGGACAGGGAAGACTGAAGCTTTCTTT. This codes for CASLPLGTGKTEAFF. The chain carries TRBV28 and TRBJ1-1; 9 nucleotides agree with TRBD1. CDR1 MDHEN and CDR2 SYDVKM come from the germline V gene. V lost 8 bases and J lost 5; bases outside the gene matches: 12. The CDR3 covers 15 residues.

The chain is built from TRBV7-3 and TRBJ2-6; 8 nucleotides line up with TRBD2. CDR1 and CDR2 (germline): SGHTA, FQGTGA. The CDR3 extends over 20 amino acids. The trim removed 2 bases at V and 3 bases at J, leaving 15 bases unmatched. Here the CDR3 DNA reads TGTGCCAGCAGCTTAGGCTTCCCGGGAGGGTTTGTGGTTGGGGCCAACGTCCTGACTTTC. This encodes CASSLGFPGGFVVGANVLTF. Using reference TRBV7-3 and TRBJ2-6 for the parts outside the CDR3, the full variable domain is GAGVSQTPSNKVTEKGKYVELRCDPISGHTALYWYRQSLGQGPEFLIYFQGTGAADDSGLPNDRFFAVRPEGSVSTLKIQRTERGDSAVYLCASSLGFPGGFVVGANVLTFGAGSRLTVL.

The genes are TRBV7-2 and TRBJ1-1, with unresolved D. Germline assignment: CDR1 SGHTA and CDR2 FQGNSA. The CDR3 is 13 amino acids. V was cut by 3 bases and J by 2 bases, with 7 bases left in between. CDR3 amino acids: CASSFKFNTEAFF. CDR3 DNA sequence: TGTGCCAGCAGCTTCAAATTTAACACTGAAGCTTTCTTT.

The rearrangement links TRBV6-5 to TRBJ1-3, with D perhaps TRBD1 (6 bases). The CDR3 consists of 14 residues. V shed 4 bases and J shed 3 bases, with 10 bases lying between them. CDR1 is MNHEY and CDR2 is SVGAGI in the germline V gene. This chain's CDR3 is CASSWTVGGNTIYF. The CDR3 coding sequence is TGTGCCAGCAGTTGGACAGTCGGTGGAAACACCATATATTTT.

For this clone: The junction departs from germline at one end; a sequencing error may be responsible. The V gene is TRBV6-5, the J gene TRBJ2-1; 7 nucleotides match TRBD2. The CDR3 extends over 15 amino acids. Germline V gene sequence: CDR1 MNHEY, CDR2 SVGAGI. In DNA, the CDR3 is TGCGCCAGCAGCCTAGCGCCCCTCCGGGAGGATGAGCAGTTCTTC. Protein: CASSLAPLREDEQFF.

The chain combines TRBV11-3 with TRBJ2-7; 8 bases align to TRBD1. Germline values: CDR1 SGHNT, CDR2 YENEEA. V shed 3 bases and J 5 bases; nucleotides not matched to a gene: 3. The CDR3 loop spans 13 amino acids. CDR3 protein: CASSFRGRDEQYF. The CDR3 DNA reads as TGTGCCAGCAGCTTCAGGGGGCGAGACGAGCAGTACTTC.

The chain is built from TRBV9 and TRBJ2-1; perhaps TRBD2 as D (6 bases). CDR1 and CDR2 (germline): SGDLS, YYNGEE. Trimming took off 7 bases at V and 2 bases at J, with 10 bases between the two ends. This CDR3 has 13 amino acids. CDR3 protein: CASGTYPYNEQFF. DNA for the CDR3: TGTGCCAGCGGGACTTATCCCTACAATGAGCAGTTCTTC.

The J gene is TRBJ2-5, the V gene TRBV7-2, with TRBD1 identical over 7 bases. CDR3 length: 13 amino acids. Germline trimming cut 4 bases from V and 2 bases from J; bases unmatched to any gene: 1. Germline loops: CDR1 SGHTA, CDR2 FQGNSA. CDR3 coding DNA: TGTGCCAGCAGCTGGGACAGACAAGAGACCCAGTACTTC. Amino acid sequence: CASSWDRQETQYF.

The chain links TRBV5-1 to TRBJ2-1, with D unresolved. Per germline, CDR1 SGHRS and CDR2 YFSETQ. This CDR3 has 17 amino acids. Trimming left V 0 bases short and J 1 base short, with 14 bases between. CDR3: CASSLELTTPSYNEQFF. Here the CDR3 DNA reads TGCGCCAGCAGCTTGGAACTAACCACACCTTCCTACAATGAGCAGTTCTTC.

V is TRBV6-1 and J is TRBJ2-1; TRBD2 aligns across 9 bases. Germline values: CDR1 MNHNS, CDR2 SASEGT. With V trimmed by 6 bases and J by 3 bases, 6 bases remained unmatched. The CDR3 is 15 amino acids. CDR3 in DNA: TGTGCCAGCAGGGTTAGCGGGAGCCTCTACAATGAGCAGTTCTTC. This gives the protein CASRVSGSLYNEQFF.

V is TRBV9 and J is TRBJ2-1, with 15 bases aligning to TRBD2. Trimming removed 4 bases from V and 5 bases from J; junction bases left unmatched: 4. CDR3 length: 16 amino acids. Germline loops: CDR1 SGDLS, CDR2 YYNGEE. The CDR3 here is CASSPGLAGGDNEQFF. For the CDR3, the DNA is TGTGCCAGCAGCCCAGGACTAGCGGGAGGGGACAATGAGCAGTTCTTC.

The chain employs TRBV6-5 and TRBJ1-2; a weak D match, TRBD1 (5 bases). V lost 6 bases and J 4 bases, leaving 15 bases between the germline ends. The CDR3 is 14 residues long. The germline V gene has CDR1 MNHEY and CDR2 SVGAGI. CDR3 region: CASSSRQGSYGYTF. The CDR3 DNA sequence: TGTGCCAGCAGCTCCAGGCAGGGTTCCTATGGCTACACCTTC.

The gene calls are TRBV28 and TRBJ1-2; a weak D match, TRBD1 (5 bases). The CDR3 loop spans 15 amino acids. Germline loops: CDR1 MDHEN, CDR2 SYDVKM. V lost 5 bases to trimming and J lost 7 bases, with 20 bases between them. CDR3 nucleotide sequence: TGTGCCAGCAGTCCTAGCCGCGGAGGGGCGCGTGGCTACACCTTC. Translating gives CASSPSRGGARGYTF.

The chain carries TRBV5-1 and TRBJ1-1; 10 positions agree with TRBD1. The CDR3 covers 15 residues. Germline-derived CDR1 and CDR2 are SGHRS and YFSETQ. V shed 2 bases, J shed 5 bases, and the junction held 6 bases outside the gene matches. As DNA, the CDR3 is TGCGCCAGCAGCTTACGACAGGGGGCACAGACTGAAGCTTTCTTT. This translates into CASSLRQGAQTEAFF.

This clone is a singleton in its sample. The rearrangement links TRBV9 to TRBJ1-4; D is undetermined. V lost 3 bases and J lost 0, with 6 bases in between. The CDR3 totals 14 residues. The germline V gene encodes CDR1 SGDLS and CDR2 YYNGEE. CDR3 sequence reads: CASSEEATNEKLFF. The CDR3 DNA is TGTGCCAGCAGCGAAGAGGCAACTAATGAAAAACTGTTTTTT.

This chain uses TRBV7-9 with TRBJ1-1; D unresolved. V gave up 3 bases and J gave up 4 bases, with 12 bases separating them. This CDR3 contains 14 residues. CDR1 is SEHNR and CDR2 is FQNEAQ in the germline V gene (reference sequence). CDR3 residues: CASSLMSPGTEAFF. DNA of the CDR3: TGTGCCAGCAGCTTGATGTCTCCGGGCACTGAAGCTTTCTTT.

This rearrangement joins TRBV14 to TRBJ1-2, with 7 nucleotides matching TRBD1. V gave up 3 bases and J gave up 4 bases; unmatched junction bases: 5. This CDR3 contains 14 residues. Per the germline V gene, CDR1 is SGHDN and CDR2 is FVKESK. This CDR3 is CASSHFKGAYGYTF. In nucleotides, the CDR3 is TGTGCCAGCAGCCATTTTAAGGGGGCCTATGGCTACACCTTC.

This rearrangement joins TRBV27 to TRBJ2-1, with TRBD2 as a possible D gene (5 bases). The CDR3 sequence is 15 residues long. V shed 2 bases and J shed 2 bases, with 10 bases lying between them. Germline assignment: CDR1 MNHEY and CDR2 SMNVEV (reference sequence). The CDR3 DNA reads TGTGCCAGCAGTTTAAAAGCGGTGGCCTACAATGAGCAGTTCTTC. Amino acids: CASSLKAVAYNEQFF.

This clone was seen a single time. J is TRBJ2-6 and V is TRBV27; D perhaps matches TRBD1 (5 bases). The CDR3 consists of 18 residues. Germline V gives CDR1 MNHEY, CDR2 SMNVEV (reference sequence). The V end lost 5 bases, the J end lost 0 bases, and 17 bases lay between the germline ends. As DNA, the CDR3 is TGTGCCAGCAGTAAACAGGTGATCCTGCCCTCTGGGGCCAACGTCCTGACTTTC. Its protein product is CASSKQVILPSGANVLTF.

The CDR3 here is CASGSIGGANEQFF. The CDR3 DNA follows: TGTGCCAGCGGGTCCATCGGGGGGGCCAATGAGCAGTTCTTC. The chain combines TRBV6-1 with TRBJ2-1, with 8 bases lining up with TRBD2. V dropped 8 bases and J dropped 6; count of bases not matched to a gene: 9. Per the germline V gene, CDR1 is MNHNS and CDR2 is SASEGT. The length of the CDR3 is 14 residues.

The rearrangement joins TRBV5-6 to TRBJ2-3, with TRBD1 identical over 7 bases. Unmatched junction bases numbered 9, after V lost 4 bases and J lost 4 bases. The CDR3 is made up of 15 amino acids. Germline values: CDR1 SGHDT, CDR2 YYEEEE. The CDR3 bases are TGTGCCAGCAGCCTAGACAGGGTCCCGGCAGATACGCAGTATTTT. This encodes CASSLDRVPADTQYF.

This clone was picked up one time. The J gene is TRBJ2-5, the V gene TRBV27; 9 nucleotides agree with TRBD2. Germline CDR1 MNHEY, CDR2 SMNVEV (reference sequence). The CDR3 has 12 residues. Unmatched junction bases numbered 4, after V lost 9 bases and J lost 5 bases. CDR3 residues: CASATSGETQYF. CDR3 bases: TGTGCCAGTGCCACTAGCGGGGAGACCCAGTACTTC.

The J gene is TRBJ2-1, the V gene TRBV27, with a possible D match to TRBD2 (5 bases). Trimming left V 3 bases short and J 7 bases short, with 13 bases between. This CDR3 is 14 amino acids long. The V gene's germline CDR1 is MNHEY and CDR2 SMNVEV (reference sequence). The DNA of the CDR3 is TGTGCCAGCAGTTTTAGAGGGTCGTCGAATGAGCAGTTCTTC. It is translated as CASSFRGSSNEQFF.

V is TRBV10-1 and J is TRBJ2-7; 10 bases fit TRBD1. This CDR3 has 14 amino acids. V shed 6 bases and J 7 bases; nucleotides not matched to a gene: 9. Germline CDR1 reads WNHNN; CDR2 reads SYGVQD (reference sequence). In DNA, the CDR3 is TGCGCCAGCAGGCAATGGGGACAGGGGTGGGAGCAGTACTTC. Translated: CASRQWGQGWEQYF.